One and the same sample provided the 7 T cell receptor beta chains below, sequenced in a study of T cell changes during pregnancy in multiple sclerosis. Clones were read by immunoSEQ multiplex PCR, and TCRdb kept only the in-frame ones, dropping some. The sample lists 30,000 to 40,000 clones; around 91% were seen once. Sample: CD4+ T cells from peripheral blood mononuclear cells, taken in the second trimester of pregnancy. The receptor set was obtained from a female donor in good health, enrolled as a control in a pregnancy study.

V and J are TRBV7-9 and TRBJ2-3; 11 bases fit TRBD2. Germline loops: CDR1 SEHNR, CDR2 FQNEAQ (reference sequence). V was clipped by 5 bases and J by 3 bases; unmatched bases: 10. The CDR3 runs to 17 residues. Written as DNA, the CDR3 is TGTGCCAGCAGCCGACCCTTACTAGCGGGGGAGACAGATACGCAGTATTTT. Translating gives CASSRPLLAGETDTQYF.

The chain's CDR3 is CASSRSYRDTGLDTAKNIQYF. The CDR3 DNA is TGTGCCAGCAGTCGCTCCTACCGGGACACTGGTTTGGATACGGCCAAAAACATTCAGTACTTC. The chain couples TRBV27 to TRBJ2-4; D may be TRBD1 (6 bases). The V gene lost 5 bases and the J gene lost 1 base, with 30 bases spanning the gap. The CDR3 extends over 21 amino acids. The germline CDR1 and CDR2 sequences are MNHEY and SMNVEV (reference sequence).

The chain recombines TRBV15 with TRBJ1-1, with unresolved D. V was shortened by 0 bases and J by 0 bases, with 5 bases between the two germline ends. Germline CDR1 reads LNHNV; CDR2 reads YYDKDF (reference sequence). The CDR3 loop spans 14 amino acids. The CDR3 reads CATSRDRVNTEAFF. Written as DNA, the CDR3 is TGTGCCACCAGCAGAGATCGGGTGAACACTGAAGCTTTCTTT.

The rearrangement joins TRBV4-3 to TRBJ2-3; TRBD2 agrees at 7 bases. The CDR3 is 15 residues long. Germline V gene sequence: CDR1 LGHNA, CDR2 YSLEER. The V segment lost 4 bases and the J segment 6 bases; nucleotides outside the gene matches: 10. The CDR3 loop is CASSLGGDVRDTQYF. In DNA form, the CDR3 reads TGCGCCAGCAGCCTGGGAGGGGATGTTAGGGATACGCAGTATTTT.

The J gene is TRBJ2-5, the V gene TRBV5-6; TRBD2 aligns across 7 bases. Gene TRBJ2-7 matches the end of the DNA better, so the J call may be wrong. There are 14 residues in the CDR3. The germline V gene encodes CDR1 SGHDT and CDR2 YYEEEE. The CDR3 nucleotides read TGTGCCAGCAGTCGGGGGGACGGCTCCTACGAGCAGTACTTC. This gives the protein CASSRGDGSYEQYF.

The J gene is TRBJ2-7, the V gene TRBV30; D may be TRBD1 (6 bases). The CDR3 is 13 residues long. CDR1 GTSNPN and CDR2 SVGIG come from the germline V gene (reference sequence). Trimming removed 6 bases from V and 5 bases from J, with 17 bases in between. CDR3 in DNA: TGTGCCTGCGGGACATCTAGACGCAACGAGCAGTACTTC. Protein: CACGTSRRNEQYF.

The CDR3 spells CASSLGGGPNQPQHF. DNA for the CDR3: TGTGCCAGCAGCTTAGGAGGGGGTCCTAATCAGCCCCAGCATTTT. The chain recombines TRBV7-8 with TRBJ1-5; D possibly corresponds to TRBD1 (6 bases). Germline CDR1 is SGHVS and CDR2 is FQNEAQ. Trimming left V 1 base short and J 4 bases short, with 11 bases between. The CDR3 consists of 15 residues.